This TCR beta chain was sequenced for a study of cytomegalovirus exposure and HLA in healthy donors. Points on this clone: The target antigen is unknown.

60 Vbeta and 13 Jbeta primers were used in PCR. The method was immunoSEQ multiplex PCR; TCRdb's version includes in-frame clones alone and lacks a portion of them. The sample lists around 130,000 clones, 80% occurring once. General observations from the study: HLA alleles showed associations with fewer than 20,000 TCR beta sequences in a later analysis, at a 0.05 false discovery rate.

The clonotype comes from a male donor in good health and CMV-seronegative. The sequencing input was PBMCs.

For the CDR3, the DNA is TGTGCCAGCTCACCACCGATTTTATTCCGGGATAACTACAATGAGCAGTTCTTC. Residues: CASSPPILFRDNYNEQFF. V usage is TRBV18 and J usage is TRBJ2-1; D possibly corresponds to TRBD2 (5 bases). The CDR3 contains 18 residues. Germline V gene sequence: CDR1 KGHSH, CDR2 LQKENI. Trimming removed 0 bases from V and 3 bases from J, with 18 bases in between. Together with reference TRBV18 and TRBJ2-1, the CDR3 gives the full variable domain: NAGVMQNPRHLVRRRGQEARLRCSPMKGHSHVYWYRQLPEEGLKFMVYLQKENIIDESGMPKERFSAEFPKEGPSILRIQQVVRGDSAAYFCASSPPILFRDNYNEQFFGPGTRLTVL.